The sequence of this T cell receptor (beta chain) was determined in a study of cytomegalovirus exposure and HLA in healthy donors. The overall study: Researchers previously reported finding fewer than 120 million unique TCR beta sequences from about 200 million T cells.

This clone is a singleton in its sample. The CDR3 covers 17 residues. With V trimmed by 5 bases and J by 5 bases, 12 bases remained unmatched. Per germline, CDR1 SEHNR and CDR2 FQNEAQ (reference sequence). The PCR used 60 Vbeta and 13 Jbeta primers. Measured with immunoSEQ multiplex PCR; TCRdb has only the in-frame clones, and not every one. Here the sample spans about 240,000 clones, 80% to 90% being singletons. Sequenced material: PBMCs. The clonotype comes from a girl aged 2 to 10 in good health and CMV-seronegative. The J gene is TRBJ1-2, the V gene TRBV7-9; 12 bases match TRBD1. The CDR3 here is CASSPGTGGRLRYGYTF. The CDR3 DNA sequence: TGTGCCAGCAGCCCAGGGACAGGGGGCCGTCTGAGGTATGGCTACACCTTC.